This paragraph reports one T cell receptor (beta chain). Its cognate antigen is unknown. These data come from a study of T cells in Graves' hyperthyroidism and ophthalmopathy. Study conclusions and caveats: Blood also carried most thyroid clonotypes expanded above 0.001.

Hyperthyroidism, newly diagnosed and lasting under 2 months, affected patients aged 18 to 65. TCR beta CDR3 sequences were amplified from RNA transcripts. The HTBI set primed first-round TCR CDR3 RT-PCR. TCRdb analysed the multiplex PCR reads with MiXCR anew, one entry per CDR3 protein. The sample carries about 550,000 distinct CDR3 sequences, less than 25% recorded once. The source is a man aged 18 to 29 with Graves' hyperthyroidism. Sequenced input: blood.

The CDR3 region is CASGPGGLREETQYF. The CDR3, as DNA: TGTGCCAGCGGGCCCGGGGGGCTAAGGGAGGAGACCCAGTACTTC. The V call is TRBV3-1, the J call TRBJ2-5; D perhaps matches TRBD2 (7 bases). Trimming shortened V by 8 bases and J by 5 bases, and 21 bases separated the two germline ends. There are 15 residues in the CDR3. CDR1 is LGHDT and CDR2 is YNNKEL in the germline V gene (reference sequence).